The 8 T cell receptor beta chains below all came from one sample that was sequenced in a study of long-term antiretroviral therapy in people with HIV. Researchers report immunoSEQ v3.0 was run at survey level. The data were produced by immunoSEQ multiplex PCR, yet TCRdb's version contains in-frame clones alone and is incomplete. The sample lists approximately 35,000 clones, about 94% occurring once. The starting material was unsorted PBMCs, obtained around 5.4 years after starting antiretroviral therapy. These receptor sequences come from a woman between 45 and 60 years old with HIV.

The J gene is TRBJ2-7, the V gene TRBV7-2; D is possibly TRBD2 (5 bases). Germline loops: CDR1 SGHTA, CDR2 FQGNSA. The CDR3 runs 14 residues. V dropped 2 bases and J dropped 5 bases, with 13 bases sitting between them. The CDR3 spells CASSLIGMRDEQYF. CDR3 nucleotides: TGTGCCAGCAGCTTAATAGGGATGCGGGACGAGCAGTACTTC. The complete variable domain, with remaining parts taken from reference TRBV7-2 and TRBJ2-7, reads GAGVSQSPSNKVTEKGKDVELRCDPISGHTALYWYRQSLGQGLEFLIYFQGNSAPDKSGLPSDRFSAERTGGSVSTLTIQRTQQEDSAVYLCASSLIGMRDEQYFGPGTRLTVT.

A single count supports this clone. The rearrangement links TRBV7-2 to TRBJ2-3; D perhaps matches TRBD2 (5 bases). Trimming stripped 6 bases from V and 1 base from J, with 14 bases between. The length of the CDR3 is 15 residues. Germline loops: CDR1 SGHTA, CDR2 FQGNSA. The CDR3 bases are TGTGCCAGCAGAACCACGGGGTTACGCACAGATACGCAGTATTTT. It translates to CASRTTGLRTDTQYF. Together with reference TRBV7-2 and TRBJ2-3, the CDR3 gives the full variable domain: GAGVSQSPSNKVTEKGKDVELRCDPISGHTALYWYRQSLGQGLEFLIYFQGNSAPDKSGLPSDRFSAERTGGSVSTLTIQRTQQEDSAVYLCASRTTGLRTDTQYFGPGTRLTVL.

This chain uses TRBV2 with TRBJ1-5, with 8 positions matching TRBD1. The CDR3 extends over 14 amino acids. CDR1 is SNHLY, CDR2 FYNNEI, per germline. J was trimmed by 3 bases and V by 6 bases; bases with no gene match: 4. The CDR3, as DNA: TGTGCCAGCAGGGGACAGGCGCTCAATCAGCCCCAGCATTTT. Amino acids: CASRGQALNQPQHF.

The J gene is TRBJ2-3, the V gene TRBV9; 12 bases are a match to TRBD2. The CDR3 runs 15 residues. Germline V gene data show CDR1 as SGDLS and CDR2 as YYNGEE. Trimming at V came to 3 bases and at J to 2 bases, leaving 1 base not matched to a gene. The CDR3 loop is CASSASGGVTDTQYF. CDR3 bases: TGTGCCAGCAGCGCTAGCGGGGGGGTCACAGATACGCAGTATTTT.

The CDR3 is CSVLRGANTEAFF. The DNA for the CDR3 is TGCAGCGTCCTCAGGGGGGCAAACACTGAAGCTTTCTTT. The chain employs TRBV29-1 and TRBJ1-1; 7 nucleotides align to TRBD1. The V and J ends lost 6 bases and 2 bases, in that order; junction bases with no gene match: 6. The V gene's germline CDR1 is SQVTM and CDR2 ANQGSEA. The CDR3 has 13 amino acids.

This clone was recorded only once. CDR3 amino acids: CASSLGPKGNQPQHF. The CDR3 DNA is TGTGCCAGCAGCTTAGGGCCCAAGGGCAATCAGCCCCAGCATTTT. The chain links TRBV11-2 to TRBJ1-5; D is unclear. V was pared by 1 base and J by 2 bases, with 9 bases between. The germline gives CDR1 SGHAT, CDR2 FQNNGV. The CDR3 spans 15 residues.

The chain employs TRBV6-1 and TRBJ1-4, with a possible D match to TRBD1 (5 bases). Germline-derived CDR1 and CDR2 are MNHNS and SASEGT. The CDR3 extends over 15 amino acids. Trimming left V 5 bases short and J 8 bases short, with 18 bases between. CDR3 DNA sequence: TGTGCCAGCAGTTTACTCTGGGACCTGGGGGAAAAACTGTTTTTT. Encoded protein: CASSLLWDLGEKLFF.

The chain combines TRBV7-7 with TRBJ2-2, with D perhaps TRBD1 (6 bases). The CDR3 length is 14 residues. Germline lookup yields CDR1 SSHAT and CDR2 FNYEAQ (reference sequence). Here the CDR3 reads CAIHRDPNTGELFF. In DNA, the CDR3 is TGTGCTATTCACAGGGACCCGAACACCGGGGAGCTGTTTTTT.